Listed below are T cell receptor beta chains from one sample, sequenced in a study of blood T cell repertoires in COVID-19. Produced via immunoSEQ multiplex PCR; TCRdb's table is partial and in-frame only. The data hold some 59,000 clones, with around nine tenths observed a single time. Specimen: peripheral blood. The receptors originated from a man in his fifties with acute or convalescent COVID-19. CDR3s include the opening cysteine and the closing phenylalanine or tryptophan. The order of the fields is CDR3 DNA, CDR3 protein, J gene, V gene, clone size, D gene. The D gene is left open where the match is weak. Part of the rows lack a size; the others show once, few, many or a class for expanded clones.

cdr3_nt: TGTGCCAGCAGCTCCGATATAGGGGCGGGAGGCAATCAGCCCCAGCATTTT
cdr3_aa: CASSSDIGAGGNQPQHF
j_call: TRBJ1-5
v_call: TRBV7-9
clone_size: NA
d_call: NA

cdr3_nt: TGTGCCAGCACAGGGGGGGAAAAACTGTTTTTT
cdr3_aa: CASTGGEKLFF
j_call: TRBJ1-4
v_call: TRBV2
clone_size: NA
d_call: TRBD1

cdr3_nt: TGTGCCAGCAGAGGACAGCCTTCACTAGCGGGCGAGCAGGGCGGGGAGCTGTTTTTT
cdr3_aa: CASRGQPSLAGEQGGELFF
j_call: TRBJ2-2
v_call: TRBV5-4
clone_size: NA
d_call: TRBD2

cdr3_nt: TGTGCCAGCAGCTTAGAAGGGGTCGGTGAGACCCAGTACTTC
cdr3_aa: CASSLEGVGETQYF
j_call: TRBJ2-5
v_call: TRBV7-6
clone_size: NA
d_call: NA

cdr3_nt: TGTGCCCGACTAACAGGGTACCAGCCCCAGCATTTT
cdr3_aa: CARLTGYQPQHF
j_call: TRBJ1-5
v_call: TRBV18
clone_size: NA
d_call: NA

cdr3_nt: TGTGCCAGCACCGTAATAGACAGAAAATCACCCCTCCACTTT
cdr3_aa: CASTVIDRKSPLHF
j_call: TRBJ1-6
v_call: TRBV6-6
clone_size: NA
d_call: NA

cdr3_nt: TGTGCCAGCCCTCCCCGCGGACAGGGTAGGGGTTTGGAGACCCAGTACTTC
cdr3_aa: CASPPRGQGRGLETQYF
j_call: TRBJ2-5
v_call: TRBV2
clone_size: NA
d_call: TRBD1

cdr3_nt: TGTGCCAGCAGCGTATCGAGGGCGGTAAACTATGGCTACACCTTC
cdr3_aa: CASSVSRAVNYGYTF
j_call: TRBJ1-2
v_call: TRBV5-5
clone_size: NA
d_call: NA

cdr3_nt: TGCGCCAGCAGCCAAGGTGTAGTGAACTATGGCTACACCTTC
cdr3_aa: CASSQGVVNYGYTF
j_call: TRBJ1-2
v_call: TRBV4-1
clone_size: NA
d_call: NA

cdr3_nt: TGTGCCAGCAGTGAAGGATCGGTGTATGGCTACACCTTC
cdr3_aa: CASSEGSVYGYTF
j_call: TRBJ1-2
v_call: TRBV6-1
clone_size: NA
d_call: NA

cdr3_nt: TGCGCCAGCAGCCAAGCGTCGCTCGGTGAATACGAGCAGTACTTC
cdr3_aa: CASSQASLGEYEQYF
j_call: TRBJ2-7
v_call: TRBV4-1
clone_size: NA
d_call: NA

cdr3_nt: TGTGCCAGCAGCCAAAGTTTAGGACATTATGGCTACACCTTC
cdr3_aa: CASSQSLGHYGYTF
j_call: TRBJ1-2
v_call: TRBV3-1/TRBV3-2
clone_size: NA
d_call: NA

cdr3_nt: TGTGCCAGCAGCTTCCCGGGAGGTAACCAAGAGACCCAGTACTTC
cdr3_aa: CASSFPGGNQETQYF
j_call: TRBJ2-5
v_call: TRBV5-8
clone_size: NA
d_call: TRBD2

cdr3_nt: TGTGCCAGCAGTTACAGGGGGCCCCCAGAGACCCAGTACTTC
cdr3_aa: CASSYRGPPETQYF
j_call: TRBJ2-5
v_call: TRBV6-5
clone_size: NA
d_call: TRBD1

cdr3_nt: TGCAGCGGTTCACAGGGAAAGGCTGAAGCTTTCTTT
cdr3_aa: CSGSQGKAEAFF
j_call: TRBJ1-1
v_call: TRBV29-1
clone_size: NA
d_call: NA

cdr3_nt: TGTGCCAGCAGACCGGACAGGGTCAGTCAGCCCCAGCATTTT
cdr3_aa: CASRPDRVSQPQHF
j_call: TRBJ1-5
v_call: TRBV6-5
clone_size: NA
d_call: TRBD1

cdr3_nt: TGTGCCAGCAGTTTATCGGGGAACACTGAAGCTTTCTTT
cdr3_aa: CASSLSGNTEAFF
j_call: TRBJ1-1
v_call: TRBV12-3/TRBV12-4
clone_size: once
d_call: NA

cdr3_nt: TGTGCCAGCAGCTTTGGGGAGGACGAGCAGTACTTC
cdr3_aa: CASSFGEDEQYF
j_call: TRBJ2-7
v_call: TRBV7-9
clone_size: NA
d_call: NA

cdr3_nt: TGTGCCAGCAGACTCGGGACAGGCAGCTCCTACAATGAGCAGTTCTTC
cdr3_aa: CASRLGTGSSYNEQFF
j_call: TRBJ2-1
v_call: TRBV3-1/TRBV3-2
clone_size: NA
d_call: TRBD1

cdr3_nt: TGTGCCAGCAGCCCCCCAGATCCTGAAGCTTTCTTT
cdr3_aa: CASSPPDPEAFF
j_call: TRBJ1-1
v_call: TRBV7-9
clone_size: NA
d_call: NA

cdr3_nt: TGCGCCAGCAGTCCGGCTAGCGGGGGCTACGAGCAGTACTTC
cdr3_aa: CASSPASGGYEQYF
j_call: TRBJ2-7
v_call: TRBV10-1
clone_size: once
d_call: TRBD2

cdr3_nt: TGTGCCAGCAACGGACCTAAGGCAGGGACTGAAGCTTTCTTT
cdr3_aa: CASNGPKAGTEAFF
j_call: TRBJ1-1
v_call: TRBV6-5
clone_size: NA
d_call: NA

cdr3_nt: TGTGCCAGCACCCTGGCCGGGGGTCAGCCCCAGCATTTT
cdr3_aa: CASTLAGGQPQHF
j_call: TRBJ1-5
v_call: TRBV2
clone_size: NA
d_call: NA

cdr3_nt: TGTGCCAGTTGTGGGGACAGGGCTTCACCCCTCCACTTT
cdr3_aa: CASCGDRASPLHF
j_call: TRBJ1-6
v_call: TRBV12-3/TRBV12-4
clone_size: NA
d_call: TRBD1